Listed below are T cell receptor beta chains from one sample, sequenced in a study of blood T cells in healthy people across ages. TCRdb itself ran the 5' RACE reads through MiXCR, one entry per CDR3 protein. The top ten hold around 8% of the sample, which has about 1,400,000 distinct CDR3 sequences, around 39% seen once. Sequences were obtained from blood. The source is a woman between 18 and 29 years old in good health. The conserved cysteine and the conserved F or W are not part of the CDR3 here.

j_gene: TRBJ1-1
v_gene: TRBV20-1
CDR3aa: SARVAPNTEAF

j_gene: TRBJ1-1
v_gene: TRBV20-1
CDR3aa: SARGQGSTEAF

j_gene: TRBJ2-3
v_gene: TRBV6-5
CDR3aa: ASSYGASGRGESTDTQY

j_gene: TRBJ2-5
v_gene: TRBV28
CDR3aa: ASSSLDLTVVGETQY

j_gene: TRBJ2-1
v_gene: TRBV30
CDR3aa: AWNGGSSYNEQF

j_gene: TRBJ1-1
v_gene: TRBV7-9
CDR3aa: ASSTLVETEAF

j_gene: TRBJ2-7
v_gene: TRBV20-1
CDR3aa: SARAGNEQY

j_gene: TRBJ2-5
v_gene: TRBV6-1
CDR3aa: ASSQGLAGPVRETQY

j_gene: TRBJ1-6
v_gene: TRBV19
CDR3aa: ASSMGEAPLH

j_gene: TRBJ1-5
v_gene: TRBV10-2
CDR3aa: ASSESTNQPQH

j_gene: TRBJ2-1
v_gene: TRBV4-1
CDR3aa: ASSHYNNEQF

j_gene: TRBJ2-3
v_gene: TRBV20-1
CDR3aa: SARRVTHTDTQY

j_gene: TRBJ2-1
v_gene: TRBV10-3
CDR3aa: AISPIGADEQF

j_gene: TRBJ2-3
v_gene: TRBV6-6
CDR3aa: ASRSGADTQY

j_gene: TRBJ2-3
v_gene: TRBV5-1
CDR3aa: ASSLAGTRHTDTQY

j_gene: TRBJ2-7
v_gene: TRBV2
CDR3aa: ASRPRIFSYEQY

j_gene: TRBJ1-2
v_gene: TRBV12-3/TRBV12-4
CDR3aa: ASSLVGTGGRGYT

j_gene: NA
v_gene: TRBV7-2
CDR3aa: ASSLEGNSYNEQY

j_gene: TRBJ2-7
v_gene: TRBV27
CDR3aa: ASTGRGTYEQY

j_gene: TRBJ1-1
v_gene: TRBV20-1
CDR3aa: SAPPGGKTAF

j_gene: TRBJ2-6
v_gene: TRBV29-1
CDR3aa: SAGSGANVLT

j_gene: TRBJ1-3
v_gene: TRBV6-1
CDR3aa: ASSERGPGNTIY

j_gene: TRBJ1-3
v_gene: TRBV6-5
CDR3aa: ASSYSGQGWDTIY

j_gene: TRBJ2-3
v_gene: TRBV28
CDR3aa: ASSFVASTDTQY

j_gene: TRBJ2-7
v_gene: TRBV30
CDR3aa: AWRDERYEQY